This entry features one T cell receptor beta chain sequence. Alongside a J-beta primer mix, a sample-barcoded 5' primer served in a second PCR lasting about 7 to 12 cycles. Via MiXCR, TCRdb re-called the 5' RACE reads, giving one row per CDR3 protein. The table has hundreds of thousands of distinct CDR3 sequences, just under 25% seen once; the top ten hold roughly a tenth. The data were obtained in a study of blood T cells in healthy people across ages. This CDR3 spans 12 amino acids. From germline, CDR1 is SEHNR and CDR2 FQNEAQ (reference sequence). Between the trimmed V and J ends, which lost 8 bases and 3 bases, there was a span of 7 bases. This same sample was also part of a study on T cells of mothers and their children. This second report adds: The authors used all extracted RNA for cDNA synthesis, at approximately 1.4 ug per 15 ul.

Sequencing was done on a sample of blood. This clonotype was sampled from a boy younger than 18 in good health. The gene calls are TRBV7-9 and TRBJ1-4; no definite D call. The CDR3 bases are TGTGCCAGCGCCCCAGCTAATGAAAAACTGTTTTTT. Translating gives CASAPANEKLFF.